The source of this TCR beta chain is a study of metastatic and nonmetastatic thyroid tumors. Study at large: It was across blood and tumor or nodule tissue from malignant and benign thyroid patients that repertoires were compared. Whole-study findings and limits: Significantly greater TCR beta diversity was reportedly found in malignant thyroid tumors than in benign nodules (in blood and tumor).

Original handling: To classify distant metastasis in papillary thyroid cancer, a model was built from CDR3 differences across clinicopathological groups. TCRdb reprocessed the PCR reads via MiXCR. Clone size and V and J calls follow TCRdb, not the original study. The table records around 23,000 clones, under 30% of them present only once. This clone appeared a single time. Antigen unknown. V dropped 3 bases and J dropped 1 base, with 4 bases sitting between them. The CDR3 spans 12 residues. Germline-derived CDR1 and CDR2 are SGHKS and YYEKEE (reference sequence). No treatment of any kind had been given to any patient before thyroid surgery.

The origin of this receptor is a male donor with papillary thyroid cancer or a benign thyroid nodule (not recorded which). Some clones in this sample may be carry-over from other donors' samples. Sequenced input: tumor tissue. The rearrangement joins TRBV5-5 to TRBJ2-5; D gene uncertain. CDR3 in amino acids: CASSWGQETQYF. The CDR3 DNA sequence: TGTGCCAGCAGCTGGGGCCAAGAGACCCAGTACTTC. Together with reference TRBV5-5 and TRBJ2-5, the CDR3 gives the full variable domain: DAGVTQSPTHLIKTRGQQVTLRCSPISGHKSVSWYQQVLGQGPQFIFQYYEKEERGRGNFPDRFSARQFPNYSSELNVNALLLGDSALYLCASSWGQETQYFGPGTRLLVL.